This T cell receptor (beta chain) was found in a study of monozygotic twins with inflammatory bowel disease (dated by TCRdb to the late 2010s). For context, the study as a whole: A total of 28 monozygotic twin pairs were included in the full study, comprising nine German pairs (four IBD-concordant, five IBD-discordant) and 19 IBD-discordant Danish pairs. The search for disease-associated traits relied mainly on comparing IBD patients with their genetically identical healthy co-twins within discordant pairs. Each individual had, on average, about 151 000 unique TCRalpha sequences and 181 000 unique TCRbeta sequences available for analysis. The paper as a whole reports these results and caveats: Fewer clonotypes were shared with other individuals by IBD patients than by healthy twins, most markedly in patients showing signs of disease activity. IBD patients had lower TCRbeta repertoire diversity, measured by the inverse Simpson index, than their healthy co-twins. Because patients received different immunosuppressive treatments, the repertoires may have picked up extra background noise and variability between individuals. The analysis was unable to tell apart different T cell subtypes. The results gave no support for a single strong signal or clonotype linked to IBD. Repertoire similarity did not differ between concordant and discordant twins, possibly due to limited statistical power.

The library was built by means of 5' RACE. Each TCR library was prepared from about 4,000 ng of total RNA. For each sample, cDNA synthesis was carried out in eight separate reactions using SMARTScribe reverse transcriptase. During cDNA synthesis, template switching was used to introduce unique molecular identifiers that contained a 6-nucleotide sample barcode. Two nested PCRs of approximately 16 and 9 cycles amplified the TCRalpha and TCRbeta cDNA, and bead purification followed each PCR. Before amplification, the cDNA was treated with uracil DNA-glycosylase and purified using the QIAquick PCR purification kit. The second PCR added Illumina TruSeq-compatible adapters along with sample-specific barcodes. TapeStation and Qubit were used to check library quality and concentration, and roughly 4.9 ng of each library was pooled. Pooled libraries were sequenced on an Illumina HiSeq2500 single-index Rapid Run with 2 x 100 bp reads and custom sequencing primers. Under the source paper's analysis protocol: PCR and sequencing errors were corrected by UMI-based consensus assembly using MiGEC version 1.2.6. MiXCR version 2.1.1 was used for V(D)J alignment, clonotype assembly and CDR3 extraction. To normalise gene usage, clonotype sharing and MAIT/NKT TCR abundance, the top 1000, 10 000 and 20 000 clonotypes in each sample were analysed. After downsampling to 27 000 UMIs, diversity was calculated as the inverse Simpson index using the vegan R package. Paired Mann-Whitney U tests were applied to discordant twin pairs, with Benjamini-Hochberg correction for multiple testing. Following reprocessing of the reads by TCRdb, the data hold one row per CDR3 protein sequence and no DNA is available. None of the V and J calls come from the authors' own analysis; TCRdb made them. The data table for this sample lists approximately 150,000 distinct CDR3 sequences. The ten largest clones represent around 6.8% of the sample.

Turning to this clonotype: Its target antigen remains unknown.

CDR1 and CDR2, per the germline V gene, are MNHEY and SVGAGI. Taken from cysteine to phenylalanine, the CDR3 has 15 residues. No coding sequence is recorded. A roughly 2.4 ml peripheral blood sample was drawn into PAXgene tubes per donor and stored at -80°C. Without T cell sorting, total RNA was isolated from whole blood using the PAXgene blood miRNA kit on an automated QIAcube. Peripheral blood from monozygotic twin pairs concordant or discordant for inflammatory bowel disease was subjected to deep TCRalpha and TCRbeta repertoire profiling with unique molecular barcoding. Smoking habits were recorded for all twin pairs, with individuals classified as current, former or never smokers.

The chain joins TRBV6-5 to TRBJ2-6. The specimen was blood. This TCR was sampled from a human donor with ulcerative colitis or Crohn's disease, or a healthy co-twin of an affected twin (not recorded which). The CDR3 has the sequence CASSYGVSGANVLTF.